Reported below is one T cell receptor beta chain. As yet, its antigen is unknown. The record originates from a study of OX40 agonist ivuxolimab in advanced cancers. Libraries were prepared by immunoSEQ multiplex PCR; TCRdb keeps only in-frame clonotypes and omits some of them. The sample has over 55,000 clones; roughly 84% are singletons. Study-level points and caveats: CD8+ T cells were the subset that, on average, had more expanded clones than CD4+. Clonal expansion from baseline to week 6 occurred in both CD4+ and CD8+ T cells.

Sequences were derived from CD4+ or CD8+ T cells sorted from blood, sampled in a trial of the OX40 agonist ivuxolimab. The sequence came from an adult with an advanced solid tumor such as melanoma, head and neck, liver or kidney cancer.

In nucleotides, the CDR3 is TGCGCCAGCAGCATACAGCGGGGGGGCAGCTCAGATACGCAGTATTTT. This codes for CASSIQRGGSSDTQYF. V is TRBV5-1 and J is TRBJ2-3, with 10 bases aligning to TRBD2. Losses at the gene ends were 4 bases for V and 4 bases for J; bases not matched to a gene: 9. The CDR3 runs 16 residues. The germline V gene encodes CDR1 SGHRS and CDR2 YFSETQ.